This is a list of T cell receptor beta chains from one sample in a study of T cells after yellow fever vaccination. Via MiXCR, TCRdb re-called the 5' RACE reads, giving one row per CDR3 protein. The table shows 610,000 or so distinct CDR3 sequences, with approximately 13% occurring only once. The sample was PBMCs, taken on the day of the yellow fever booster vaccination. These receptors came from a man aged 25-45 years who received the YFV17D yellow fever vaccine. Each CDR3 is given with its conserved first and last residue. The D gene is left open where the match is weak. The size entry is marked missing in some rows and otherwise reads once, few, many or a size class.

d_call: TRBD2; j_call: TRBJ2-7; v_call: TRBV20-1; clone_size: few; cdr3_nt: TGCAGTGCTAGAGATTGGACTAGCGGGGCGTACGAGCAGTACTTC; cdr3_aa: CSARDWTSGAYEQYF
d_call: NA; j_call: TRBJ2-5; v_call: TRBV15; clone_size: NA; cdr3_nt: TGTGCCACCAGCAGAGTTCCTCGGAGTAGGGGGGGAGAGACCCAGTACTTC; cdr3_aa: CATSRVPRSRGGETQYF
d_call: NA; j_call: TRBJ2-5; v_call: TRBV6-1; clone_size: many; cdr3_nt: TGTGCCAGCAGTACAGGGAACCAAGAGACCCAGTACTTC; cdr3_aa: CASSTGNQETQYF
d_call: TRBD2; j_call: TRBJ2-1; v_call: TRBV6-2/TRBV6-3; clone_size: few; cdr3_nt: TGTGCCAGCCTGCTAGCGGGAGTAAACTACAATGAGCAGTTCTTC; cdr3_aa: CASLLAGVNYNEQFF
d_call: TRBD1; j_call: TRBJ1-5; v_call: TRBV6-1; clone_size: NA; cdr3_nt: TGTGCCAGCAGCAATACTTTAAGGGGGCGAGGGCCCCAGCATTTT; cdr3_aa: CASSNTLRGRGPQHF
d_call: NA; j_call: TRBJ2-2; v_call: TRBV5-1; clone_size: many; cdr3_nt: TGCGCCAGCAGCTTTAAGACGGGGCCCACACCAGGGGAGCTGTTTTTT; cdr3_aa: CASSFKTGPTPGELFF
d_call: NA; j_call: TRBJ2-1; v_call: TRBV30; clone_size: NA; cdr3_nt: TGTGCCTGGAGTTCGGGTGGACCTGAGCAGTTCTTC; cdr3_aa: CAWSSGGPEQFF
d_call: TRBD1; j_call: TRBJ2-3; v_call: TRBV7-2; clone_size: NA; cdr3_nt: TGTGCCAGCAGCCGCGACAGGGTGAGCACAGATACGCAGTATTTT; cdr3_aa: CASSRDRVSTDTQYF
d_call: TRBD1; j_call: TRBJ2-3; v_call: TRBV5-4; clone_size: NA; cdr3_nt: TGTGCCAGCAGCTTGAAAAGGACAGGGGGCACAGATACGCAGTATTTT; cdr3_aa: CASSLKRTGGTDTQYF
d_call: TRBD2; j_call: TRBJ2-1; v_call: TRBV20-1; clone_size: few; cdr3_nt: TGCAGTGCTAGAGATCCCACCCATAGCGGGAGACTTGACAATGAGCAGTTCTTC; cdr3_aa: CSARDPTHSGRLDNEQFF
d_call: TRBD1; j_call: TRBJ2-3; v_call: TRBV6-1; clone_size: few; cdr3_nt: TGTGCCAGCAGTACATTCGAGGGGGCAGGAACAGATACGCAGTATTTT; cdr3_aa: CASSTFEGAGTDTQYF
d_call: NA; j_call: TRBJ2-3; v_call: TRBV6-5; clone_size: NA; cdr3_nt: TGTGCCAGCAGTTATGCGGAGGACACAGATACGCAGTATTTT; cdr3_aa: CASSYAEDTDTQYF
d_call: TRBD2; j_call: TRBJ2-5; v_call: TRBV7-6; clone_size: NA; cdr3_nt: TGTGCCAGCAGCTTAGCCGGGGGGACCGGGGGAGAGACCCAGTACTTC; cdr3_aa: CASSLAGGTGGETQYF
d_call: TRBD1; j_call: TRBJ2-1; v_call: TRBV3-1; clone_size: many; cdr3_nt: TGTGCCAGCAGCCAAGCTCGGGACAGGGTATACAATGAGCAGTTCTTC; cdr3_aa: CASSQARDRVYNEQFF
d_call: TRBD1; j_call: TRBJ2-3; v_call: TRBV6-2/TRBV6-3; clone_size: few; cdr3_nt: TGTGCCAGCAGTACCCCGGGACAGCTAAGTCATTTT; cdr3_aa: CASSTPGQLSHF
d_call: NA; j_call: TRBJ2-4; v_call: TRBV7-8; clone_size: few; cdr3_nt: TGTGCCAGCAGCTTGTTGGTGGGACCCCGATCTATTCAGTACTTC; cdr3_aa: CASSLLVGPRSIQYF
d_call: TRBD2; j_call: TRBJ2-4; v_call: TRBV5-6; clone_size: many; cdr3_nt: TGTGCCAGCAGCCCGGGAGGGATAGCCAAAAACATTCAGTACTTC; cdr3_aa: CASSPGGIAKNIQYF
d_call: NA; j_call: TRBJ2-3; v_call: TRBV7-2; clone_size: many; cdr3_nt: TGTGCCAGCAGCTACCTCACAGATACGCAGTATTTT; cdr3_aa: CASSYLTDTQYF
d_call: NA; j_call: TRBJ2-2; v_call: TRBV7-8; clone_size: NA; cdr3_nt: TGTGCCAGACAGGGGGGGACCGGGGAGCTGTTTTTT; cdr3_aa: CARQGGTGELFF
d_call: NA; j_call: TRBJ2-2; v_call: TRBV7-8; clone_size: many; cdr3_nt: TGTGCCAGCAGCTTAGTCTCAGGGAACACCGGGGAGCTGTTTTTT; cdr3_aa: CASSLVSGNTGELFF
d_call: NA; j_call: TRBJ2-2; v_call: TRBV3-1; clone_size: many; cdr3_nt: TGTGCCAGCAGCCAATGGGACCTCGGGGAGCTGTTTTTT; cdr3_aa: CASSQWDLGELFF
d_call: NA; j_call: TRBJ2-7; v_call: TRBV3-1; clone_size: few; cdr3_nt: TGTGCCAGCAGCCCACTAGGAAGGGCCCACTACGAGCAGTACTTC; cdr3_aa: CASSPLGRAHYEQYF
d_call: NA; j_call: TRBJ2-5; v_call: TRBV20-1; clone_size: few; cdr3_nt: TGCAGTGCTAGAGACGCGACTAGTGTGGAGACCCAGTACTTC; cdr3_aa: CSARDATSVETQYF
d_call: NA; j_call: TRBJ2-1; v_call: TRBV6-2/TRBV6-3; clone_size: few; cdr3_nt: TGTGCCACCCAAACGGGTTACAATGAGCAGTTCTTC; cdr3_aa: CATQTGYNEQFF
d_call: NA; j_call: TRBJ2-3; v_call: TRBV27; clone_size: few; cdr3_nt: TGTGCCAGCGGCTTGGGCACAGATACGCAGTATTTT; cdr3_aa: CASGLGTDTQYF
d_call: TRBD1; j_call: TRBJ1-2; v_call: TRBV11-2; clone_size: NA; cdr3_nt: TGTGCCAGCAGCTTAGCCGGGACAGGGTATAGTGGCTACACCTTC; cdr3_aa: CASSLAGTGYSGYTF
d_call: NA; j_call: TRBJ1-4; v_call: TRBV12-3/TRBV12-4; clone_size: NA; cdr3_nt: TGTGCCAGCGGATACAGGGACAACGAAAAACTGTTTTTT; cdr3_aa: CASGYRDNEKLFF
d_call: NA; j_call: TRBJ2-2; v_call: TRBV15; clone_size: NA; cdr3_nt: TGTGCCACCAGCAGAGGCCCCCTCACCGGGGAGCTGTTTTTT; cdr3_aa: CATSRGPLTGELFF
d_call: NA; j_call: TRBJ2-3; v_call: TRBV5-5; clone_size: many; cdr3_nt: TGTGCCAGCAGCTTGGCCCCGCCGGATACGCAGTATTTT; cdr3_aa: CASSLAPPDTQYF
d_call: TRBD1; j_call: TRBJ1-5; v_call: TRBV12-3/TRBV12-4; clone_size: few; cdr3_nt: TGTGCCAGCAGTTTAGTAGCAGGGGGCTGGGGTAGCAATCAGCCCCAGCATTTT; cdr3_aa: CASSLVAGGWGSNQPQHF
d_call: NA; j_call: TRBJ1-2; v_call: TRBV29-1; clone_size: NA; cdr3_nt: TGCAGCGGAGGGACTGATGGTGGCTACACCTTC; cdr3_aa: CSGGTDGGYTF
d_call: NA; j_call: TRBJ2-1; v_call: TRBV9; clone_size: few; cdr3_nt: TGTGCCAGCAGCGTAGACCTAGCCCTCAATGAGCAGTTCTTC; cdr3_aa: CASSVDLALNEQFF
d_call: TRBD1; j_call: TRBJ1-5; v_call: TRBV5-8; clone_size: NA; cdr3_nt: TGTGCCAGCAGCCGTAACAGGGGTCAAAATCAGCCCCAGCATTTT; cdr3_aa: CASSRNRGQNQPQHF
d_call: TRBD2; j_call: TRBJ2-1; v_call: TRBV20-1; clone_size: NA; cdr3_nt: TGCAGTGCTAGAGATACTAGCGGGAGGGGGACTGAGCAGTTCTTC; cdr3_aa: CSARDTSGRGTEQFF
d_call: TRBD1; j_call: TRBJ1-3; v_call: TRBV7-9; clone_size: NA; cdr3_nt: TGTGCCAGCAGGGTAGGGACAGACTCTGGAAACACCATATATTTT; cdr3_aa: CASRVGTDSGNTIYF
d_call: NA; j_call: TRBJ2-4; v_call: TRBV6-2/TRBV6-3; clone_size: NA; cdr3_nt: TGTGCCAGCAGACGGGACGGACCTCTAGCCAAAAACATTCAGTACTTC; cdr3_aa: CASRRDGPLAKNIQYF
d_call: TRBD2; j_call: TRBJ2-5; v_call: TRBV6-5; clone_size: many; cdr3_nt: TGTGCCAGCAGCCCGGGGGGGACCCAGTACTTC; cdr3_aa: CASSPGGTQYF
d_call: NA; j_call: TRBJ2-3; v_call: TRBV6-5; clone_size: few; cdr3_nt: TGTGCCAGCAGTTACTATGTTCGGGATTCGGCGCAGTATTTT; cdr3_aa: CASSYYVRDSAQYF
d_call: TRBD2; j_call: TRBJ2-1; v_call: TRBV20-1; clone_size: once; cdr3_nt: TGCAGTGCTATAGGTGGGACTAGCGGGAGAAATGATTTCTGGGGCGAGCAGTTCTTC; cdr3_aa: CSAIGGTSGRNDFWGEQFF
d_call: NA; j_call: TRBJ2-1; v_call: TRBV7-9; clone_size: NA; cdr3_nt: TGTGCCACCTCAGAGGATTACAATGAGCAGTTCTTC; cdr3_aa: CATSEDYNEQFF
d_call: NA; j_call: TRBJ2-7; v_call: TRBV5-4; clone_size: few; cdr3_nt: TGTGCCAGCAGCTTTTCACAGACCTACGAGCAGTACTTC; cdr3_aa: CASSFSQTYEQYF
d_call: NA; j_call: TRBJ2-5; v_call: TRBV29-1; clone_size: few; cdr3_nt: TGCAGCGTTGTGTCAGGGGTAGGGGGGACCCAGTACTTC; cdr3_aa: CSVVSGVGGTQYF
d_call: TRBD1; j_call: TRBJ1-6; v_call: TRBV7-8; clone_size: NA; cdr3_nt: TGTGCCAGCAGCACCGGACAGGGCGGGGAATCACCCCTCCACTTT; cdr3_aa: CASSTGQGGESPLHF
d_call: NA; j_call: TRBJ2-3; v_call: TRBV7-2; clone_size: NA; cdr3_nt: TGTGCCAGCAGCCCCCAACGTATCCTCACAGATACGCAGTATTTT; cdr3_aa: CASSPQRILTDTQYF
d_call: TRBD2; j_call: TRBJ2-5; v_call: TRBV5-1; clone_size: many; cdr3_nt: TGCGCCAGCAGCTTGGGACTAGCGGGAGGAGGTATAGAGACCCAGTACTTC; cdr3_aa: CASSLGLAGGGIETQYF
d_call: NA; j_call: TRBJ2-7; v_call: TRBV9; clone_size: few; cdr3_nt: TGTGCCAGCAGCAAAGGACCCGCTAAGGACGAGCAGTACTTC; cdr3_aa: CASSKGPAKDEQYF